The 14 T cell receptor beta chains in this list originate from one sample, sequenced in a study of blood T cell repertoires in COVID-19. The method was immunoSEQ multiplex PCR; TCRdb's version includes in-frame clones alone and lacks a portion of them. Among more than 300,000 clones listed, 88% were seen once. Sequenced material: peripheral blood. All receptors come from a woman aged 70-85 years with COVID-19, enrolled during active disease.

The gene calls are TRBV6-2 or TRBV6-3 and TRBJ1-4, with unresolved D. The germline V gene encodes CDR1 MNHEY and CDR2 SVGEGT. The CDR3 runs to 15 residues. V lost 3 bases and J lost 4, with 12 bases in between. CDR3 nucleotides: TGTGCCAGCAGTTATGATCGTCAGATTAATGAAAAACTGTTTTTT. This translates into CASSYDRQINEKLFF.

This rearrangement joins TRBV27 to TRBJ1-2; 9 bases align to TRBD1. The CDR3 loop spans 15 amino acids. The V gene's germline CDR1 is MNHEY and CDR2 SMNVEV (reference sequence). Trimming cost V 4 bases and J 8 bases; bases outside gene matches: 11. CDR3 region: CASSSSIQGAGGYTF. The CDR3, as DNA: TGTGCCAGCAGTTCCTCGATACAGGGGGCGGGAGGCTACACCTTC.

This clone was seen a single time. The rearrangement links TRBV24-1 to TRBJ1-1; 8 bases are a match to TRBD1. V was pared by 3 bases and J by 0 bases, with 11 bases of the junction left unmatched. The CDR3 is made up of 18 amino acids. Looked up from germline, CDR1 is KGHDR and CDR2 is SFDVKD. DNA of the CDR3: TGTGCCACCAGTGATCGCACAGGGGGAAGTAGGCTGAACACTGAAGCTTTCTTT. Its translation is CATSDRTGGSRLNTEAFF.

The CDR3 region is CASTVDRPNEKLFF. The CDR3 DNA reads as TGTGCCAGCACCGTCGACAGGCCAAATGAAAAACTGTTTTTT. The V and J genes are TRBV28 and TRBJ1-4; D might be TRBD1 (6 bases). Germline V gives CDR1 MDHEN, CDR2 SYDVKM. This CDR3 has 14 amino acids. Trimming removed 7 bases at V and 5 bases at J, with 14 bases between.

The rearrangement joins TRBV19 to TRBJ2-2; D remains unclear. The V end lost 4 bases, the J end lost 0 bases, and 9 bases lay between the germline ends. Germline values: CDR1 LNHDA, CDR2 SQIVND (reference sequence). This CDR3 is 15 amino acids long. This CDR3 is CASSNWPSNTGELFF. The CDR3 DNA follows: TGTGCCAGTAGTAATTGGCCTTCGAACACCGGGGAGCTGTTTTTT.

The chain uses TRBV5-1 and TRBJ2-4; a weak D match, TRBD2 (6 bases). The CDR3 consists of 16 residues. CDR1 is SGHRS, CDR2 YFSETQ, per germline. V dropped 5 bases and J dropped 0 bases, with 15 bases sitting between them. The CDR3, as DNA: TGCGCCAGCAGTTCCTTGGGGACTTTAGCCAAAAACATTCAGTACTTC. Encoded protein: CASSSLGTLAKNIQYF. The whole variable domain, filled in from reference TRBV5-1 and TRBJ2-4, reads KAGVTQTPRYLIKTRGQQVTLSCSPISGHRSVSWYQQTPGQGLQFLFEYFSETQRNKGNFPGRFSGRQFSNSRSEMNVSTLELGDSALYLCASSSLGTLAKNIQYFGAGTRLSVL.

The chain uses TRBV4-1 and TRBJ2-3; 9 bases align to TRBD2. This CDR3 comprises 15 residues. Looked up from germline, CDR1 is MGHRA and CDR2 is YSYEKL. J was trimmed by 6 bases and V by 4 bases; bases with no gene match: 8. CDR3 bases: TGCGCCAGCAGCCTGCAGGGCGGGGGGGCGGATACGCAGTATTTT. Amino acid sequence: CASSLQGGGADTQYF.

The chain employs TRBV29-1 and TRBJ1-1, with a possible D match to TRBD1 (6 bases). Germline V lookup: CDR1 SQVTM, CDR2 ANQGSEA. CDR3 length: 13 amino acids. Deletions cut 3 bases from V and 3 bases from J, with 11 bases between. CDR3 protein: CSVDRGEYTEAFF. The CDR3 DNA sequence: TGCAGCGTTGACAGGGGCGAATACACTGAAGCTTTCTTT. The full variable domain, in which reference TRBV29-1 and TRBJ1-1 provide the parts outside the CDR3, is SAVISQKPSRDICQRGTSLTIQCQVDSQVTMMFWYRQQPGQSLTLIATANQGSEATYESGFVIDKFPISRPNLTFSTLTVSNMSPEDSSIYLCSVDRGEYTEAFFGQGTRLTVV.

The chain joins TRBV10-3 to TRBJ2-2; D is possibly TRBD2 (5 bases). V lost 11 bases to trimming and J lost 6 bases, with 22 bases between them. The CDR3 contains 15 residues. Per germline, CDR1 ENHRY and CDR2 SYGVKD. The CDR3 bases are TGTGCCTCCCGAGGAGCGGAGAAGGGTTCCGGGGAGCTGTTTTTT. Translation gives CASRGAEKGSGELFF.

A note on this clone: Additional DNA sequences in this sample encode the identical CDR3. The V and J genes are TRBV5-4 and TRBJ1-1; a weak D match, TRBD1 (5 bases). Per the germline V gene, CDR1 is SGHNT and CDR2 is YYREEE (reference sequence). The CDR3 covers 14 residues. Trimming left V 4 bases short and J 2 bases short, with 12 bases between. CDR3 sequence: CASSRGGVNTEAFF. The CDR3 nucleotides read TGTGCCAGCAGCCGGGGGGGAGTTAACACTGAAGCTTTCTTT.

The chain links TRBV5-1 to TRBJ2-2, with a possible D match to TRBD2 (6 bases). Germline CDR1 SGHRS, CDR2 YFSETQ. This CDR3 has 16 amino acids. Trimming removed 4 bases from V and 2 bases from J, with 15 bases in between. The CDR3 sequence: CASSPLRTINTGELFF. CDR3 in DNA: TGCGCCAGCAGCCCGCTTAGGACTATAAACACCGGGGAGCTGTTTTTT.

The chain combines TRBV12-3 or TRBV12-4 with TRBJ2-1; 8 bases align to TRBD2. The V and J ends lost 7 bases and 7 bases, in that order; junction bases with no gene match: 6. This CDR3 has 13 amino acids. CDR3 in DNA: TGTGCCAGCAAACGGGCGGGGGGAAATGAGCAGTTCTTC. This translates into CASKRAGGNEQFF.

The chain couples TRBV19 to TRBJ1-4, with 11 bases matching TRBD1. CDR3 length: 12 amino acids. Germline V gene data show CDR1 as LNHDA and CDR2 as SQIVND (reference sequence). V was clipped by 10 bases and J by 8 bases; unmatched bases: 3. The CDR3 DNA sequence: TGTGCCAATAGGACAGGGGGCGAAAAACTGTTTTTT. Protein sequence: CANRTGGEKLFF.

The chain uses TRBV7-8 and TRBJ2-7; TRBD1 matches 9 bases. The V gene end was trimmed by 7 bases and the J gene end by 5 bases; junction bases not matched to a gene: 6. In germline, CDR1 is SGHVS, CDR2 FQNEAQ. This CDR3 comprises 13 residues. Written as DNA, the CDR3 is TGTGCCAGCATCCGACAGGGGGGCAACGAGCAGTACTTC. Translation gives CASIRQGGNEQYF.